These T cell receptor beta chains were read from a single sample in a study of blood T cell repertoires in COVID-19. Data came from immunoSEQ multiplex PCR; TCRdb stores just in-frame clones and leaves some out. The table shows some 45,000 clones, with roughly nine tenths occurring only once. Sequences were obtained from peripheral blood. The receptors here all came from a human donor in a cohort sampled during active COVID-19. The CDR3 runs from the conserved cysteine through the conserved F or W. Fields, in order: V gene, D gene, clone size, J gene, CDR3 protein, CDR3 DNA. D genes are given only for firm matches. Expanded clones get a size class; other rows say once, few or many, or leave the size out.

v_call: TRBV5-6; d_call: .; clone_size: .; j_call: TRBJ1-3; cdr3_aa: CASSLGTATAIYF; cdr3_nt: TGTGCCAGCAGCTTGGGGACAGCCACGGCCATATATTTT
v_call: TRBV30; d_call: TRBD2; clone_size: .; j_call: TRBJ2-2; cdr3_aa: CAWRLLAGGLRTNTGELFF; cdr3_nt: TGTGCCTGGAGGCTTCTAGCGGGGGGACTTCGAACTAACACCGGGGAGCTGTTTTTT
v_call: TRBV4-2; d_call: TRBD1; clone_size: .; j_call: TRBJ2-7; cdr3_aa: CASSQEGTGITYEQYF; cdr3_nt: TGTGCCAGCAGCCAAGAGGGGACAGGGATCACCTACGAGCAGTACTTC
v_call: TRBV7-7; d_call: .; clone_size: .; j_call: TRBJ2-7; cdr3_aa: CASSSKTGEQYF; cdr3_nt: TGTGCTAGCAGCTCTAAGACGGGAGAGCAGTACTTC
v_call: TRBV5-4; d_call: TRBD2; clone_size: .; j_call: TRBJ2-5; cdr3_aa: CASSFASGDQETQYF; cdr3_nt: TGTGCCAGCAGCTTTGCTAGCGGGGACCAAGAGACCCAGTACTTC
v_call: TRBV10-3; d_call: .; clone_size: .; j_call: TRBJ2-1; cdr3_aa: CAISVGVEQFF; cdr3_nt: TGTGCCATCAGTGTAGGGGTTGAGCAGTTCTTC
v_call: TRBV5-1; d_call: .; clone_size: .; j_call: TRBJ1-5; cdr3_aa: CASSIGQPNQPQHF; cdr3_nt: TGCGCCAGCAGCATTGGACAGCCAAATCAGCCCCAGCATTTT
v_call: TRBV25-1; d_call: .; clone_size: .; j_call: TRBJ1-1; cdr3_aa: CASSGSTKAFF; cdr3_nt: TGTGCCAGCAGTGGTTCGACAAAAGCTTTCTTT
v_call: TRBV19; d_call: .; clone_size: .; j_call: TRBJ2-1; cdr3_aa: CASSRPPRAAVF; cdr3_nt: TGTGCCAGTAGTAGGCCCCCCCGGGCAGCGGTCTTC
v_call: TRBV7-9; d_call: TRBD1; clone_size: few; j_call: TRBJ1-4; cdr3_aa: CASRPTGVPVEGGEKLFF; cdr3_nt: TGTGCCAGCAGACCGACAGGGGTCCCGGTGGAAGGCGGTGAAAAACTGTTTTTT
v_call: TRBV7-9; d_call: .; clone_size: .; j_call: TRBJ1-2; cdr3_aa: CASSLGGGYTF; cdr3_nt: TGTGCCAGCAGCTTGGGGGGTGGCTACACCTTC
v_call: TRBV19; d_call: .; clone_size: once; j_call: TRBJ1-2; cdr3_aa: CASSQSIGLGDYGYTF; cdr3_nt: TGTGCCAGTAGTCAATCCATCGGGTTAGGCGACTATGGCTACACCTTC
v_call: TRBV6-6; d_call: .; clone_size: .; j_call: TRBJ1-3; cdr3_aa: CASSKPTAQPNTIYF; cdr3_nt: TGTGCCAGCAGTAAACCGACAGCCCAACCGAACACCATATATTTT
v_call: TRBV11-2; d_call: .; clone_size: .; j_call: TRBJ2-3; cdr3_aa: CASSPILVGTDTQYF; cdr3_nt: TGTGCCAGCAGCCCTATCCTGGTGGGCACAGATACGCAGTATTTT
v_call: TRBV18; d_call: TRBD2; clone_size: .; j_call: TRBJ2-3; cdr3_aa: CASSPGLAGTDTQYF; cdr3_nt: TGTGCCAGCTCACCGGGACTAGCGGGGACAGATACGCAGTATTTT